The 2 T cell receptor beta chains reported below all come from one sample, sequenced in a study of T cells after yellow fever vaccination. TCRdb independently ran MiXCR on the 5' RACE reads; one entry per CDR3 protein. The table shows about 120,000 distinct CDR3 sequences, with over 12% occurring only once. This specimen consisted of CD8+ T cells sorted from PBMCs, obtained 5 days after the yellow fever booster vaccination. Source of these receptors: a man aged 18 to 30 who received the YFV17D yellow fever vaccine.

This clonotype was picked up a small number of times. This chain connects TRBV20-1 to TRBJ2-7, with D perhaps being TRBD1 or TRBD2 (5 bases each). CDR3 length equals 14 residues. Per germline, CDR1 DFQATT and CDR2 SNEGSKA (reference sequence). The V end was cut by 1 base, the J end by 4 bases, with 14 bases between. This CDR3 is CSARAPTGPYEQYF. The CDR3 DNA sequence: TGCAGTGCTAGAGCCCCCACGGGGCCTTACGAGCAGTACTTC.

The V and J genes are TRBV3-1 and TRBJ2-5, with 7 nucleotides matching TRBD2. Germline loops: CDR1 LGHDT, CDR2 YNNKEL (reference sequence). J lost 5 bases, V lost 3 bases, and 9 bases had no gene match. The length of the CDR3 is 15 residues. The CDR3 protein is CASSHYGGTMETQYF. The CDR3 DNA follows: TGTGCCAGCAGCCACTACGGGGGGACCATGGAGACCCAGTACTTC.